Below, 7 T cell receptor beta chains from the same sample are listed, as sequenced in a study of blood T cell repertoires in COVID-19. Method: immunoSEQ multiplex PCR; TCRdb's copy keeps in-frame clones and lacks some. The table shows roughly 42,000 clones, with around 88% occurring only once. The sequenced material came from peripheral blood. These receptors were taken from a human donor in a cohort sampled during active COVID-19.

V and J are TRBV4-2 and TRBJ1-1; 11 nucleotides agree with TRBD1. The V gene's germline CDR1 is LGHNA and CDR2 YNFKEQ. The J segment lost 7 bases and the V segment lost 1 base, leaving 8 bases of the junction unmatched. This CDR3 region has 16 residues. In nucleotides, the CDR3 is TGTGCCAGCAGCCAAGGATTAGGACAGGGGGCGAGTGAAGCTTTCTTT. Protein: CASSQGLGQGASEAFF.

The chain employs TRBV5-1 and TRBJ1-3, with TRBD1 as a possible D gene (6 bases). The CDR3 runs 17 residues. V was shortened by 6 bases and J by 0 bases, with 19 bases between the two germline ends. Germline V gene sequence: CDR1 SGHRS, CDR2 YFSETQ. The CDR3 bases are TGCGCCAGCACCGAAGAGCCGGGACATTTCTCTGGAAACACCATATATTTT. Amino acid sequence: CASTEEPGHFSGNTIYF.

The V gene is TRBV19, the J gene TRBJ1-1, with a weak D call TRBD1 (5 bases). With 5 bases removed from V and 3 bases from J, the gap between germline ends came to 16 bases. CDR3 length equals 15 residues. Germline V gene data show CDR1 as LNHDA and CDR2 as SQIVND (reference sequence). The CDR3 here is CASSPRGKGYTEAFF. The CDR3 nucleotides are TGTGCCAGTAGTCCAAGGGGCAAGGGATACACTGAAGCTTTCTTT.

The rearrangement uses TRBV9 and TRBJ2-1; maybe TRBD2 (5 bases). Between the trimmed V and J ends, which lost 4 bases and 5 bases, there was a span of 13 bases. CDR3 size: 14 residues. CDR1 SGDLS and CDR2 YYNGEE come from the germline V gene. The CDR3 region has the DNA TGTGCCAGCAGCCCACCACTAGGGAACAATGAGCAGTTCTTC. This sequence encodes CASSPPLGNNEQFF. The whole variable domain, remainder taken from reference TRBV9 and TRBJ2-1, is DSGVTQTPKHLITATGQRVTLRCSPRSGDLSVYWYQQSLDQGLQFLIQYYNGEERAKGNILERFSAQQFPDLHSELNLSSLELGDSALYFCASSPPLGNNEQFFGPGTRLTVL.

The chain carries TRBV5-1 and TRBJ1-1, with 8 positions matching TRBD1. The V gene's germline CDR1 is SGHRS and CDR2 YFSETQ. The V and J ends lost 3 bases and 1 base, in that order; junction bases with no gene match: 5. The CDR3 loop spans 15 amino acids. As DNA, the CDR3 is TGCGCCAGCAGCTCGAGGACAGGGCAGAACACTGAAGCTTTCTTT. Translating it yields CASSSRTGQNTEAFF.

The chain joins TRBV6-5 to TRBJ2-7; 9 nucleotides line up with TRBD1. V was clipped by 4 bases and J by 9 bases; unmatched bases: 7. CDR3 size: 13 residues. Germline lookup yields CDR1 MNHEY and CDR2 SVGAGI. CDR3 protein: CASSSGTGPRQYF. The CDR3 nucleotides read TGTGCCAGCAGTTCCGGGACAGGGCCTAGGCAGTACTTC.

The chain links TRBV3-1 (or the pseudogene TRBV3-2) to TRBJ1-4; D call uncertain. Germline CDR1 reads LGHDT; CDR2 reads YNNKEL (reference sequence). This CDR3 is built from 16 residues. V gave up 3 bases and J gave up 7 bases, with 18 bases separating them. The CDR3: CASSQARTGKSEKLFF. The CDR3 nucleotides read TGTGCCAGCAGCCAGGCTAGGACGGGAAAGAGTGAAAAACTGTTTTTT.